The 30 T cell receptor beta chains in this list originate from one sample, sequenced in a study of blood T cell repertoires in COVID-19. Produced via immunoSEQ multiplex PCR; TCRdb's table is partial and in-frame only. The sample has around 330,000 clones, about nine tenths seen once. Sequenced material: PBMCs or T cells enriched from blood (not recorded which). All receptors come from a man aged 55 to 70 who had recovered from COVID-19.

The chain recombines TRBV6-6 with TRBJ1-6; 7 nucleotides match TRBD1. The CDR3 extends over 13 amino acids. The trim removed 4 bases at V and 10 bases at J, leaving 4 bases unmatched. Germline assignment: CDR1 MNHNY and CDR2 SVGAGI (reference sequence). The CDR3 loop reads CASSFTGESPLHF. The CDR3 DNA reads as TGTGCCAGCAGTTTTACAGGGGAATCACCCCTCCACTTT.

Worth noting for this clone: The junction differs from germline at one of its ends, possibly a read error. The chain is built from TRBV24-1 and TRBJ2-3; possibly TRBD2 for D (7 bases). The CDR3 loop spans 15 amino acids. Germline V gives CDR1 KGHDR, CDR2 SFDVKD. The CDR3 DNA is TGTGCCACCGGTGACGCGGGGGCCCGCACAGATACGCAGTATTTT. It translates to CATGDAGARTDTQYF.

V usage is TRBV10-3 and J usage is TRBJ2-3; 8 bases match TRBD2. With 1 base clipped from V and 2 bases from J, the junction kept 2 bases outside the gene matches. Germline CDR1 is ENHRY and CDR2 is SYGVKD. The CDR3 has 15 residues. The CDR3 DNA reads TGTGCCATCAGTGAGTATAGCGGGAACACAGATACGCAGTATTTT. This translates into CAISEYSGNTDTQYF.

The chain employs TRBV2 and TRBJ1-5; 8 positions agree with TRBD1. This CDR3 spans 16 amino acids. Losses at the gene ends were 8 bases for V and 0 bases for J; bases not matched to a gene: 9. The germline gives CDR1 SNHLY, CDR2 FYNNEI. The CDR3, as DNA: TGTGCCAGCGGGGAAGGGACAGGAGATAGCAATCAGCCCCAGCATTTT. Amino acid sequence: CASGEGTGDSNQPQHF.

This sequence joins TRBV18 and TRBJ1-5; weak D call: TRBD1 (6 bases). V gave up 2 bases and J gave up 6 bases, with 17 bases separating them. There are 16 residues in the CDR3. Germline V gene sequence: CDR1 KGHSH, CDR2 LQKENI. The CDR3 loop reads CASSPGRPGEGQPQHF. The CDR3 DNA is TGTGCCAGCTCACCAGGCCGACCAGGGGAAGGTCAGCCCCAGCATTTT.

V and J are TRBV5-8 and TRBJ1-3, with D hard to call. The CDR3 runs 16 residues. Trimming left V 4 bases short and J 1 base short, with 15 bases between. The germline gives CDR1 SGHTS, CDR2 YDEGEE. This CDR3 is CASSRIRIRSGNTIYF. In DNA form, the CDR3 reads TGTGCCAGCAGCCGCATCAGGATAAGATCTGGAAACACCATATATTTT.

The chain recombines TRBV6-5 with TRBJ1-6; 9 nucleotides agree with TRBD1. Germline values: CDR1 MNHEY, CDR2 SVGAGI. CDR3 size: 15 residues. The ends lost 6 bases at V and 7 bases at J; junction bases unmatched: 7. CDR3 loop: CASRADRGANSPLHF. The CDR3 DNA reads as TGTGCCAGCAGGGCCGACAGGGGGGCGAATTCACCCCTCCACTTT.

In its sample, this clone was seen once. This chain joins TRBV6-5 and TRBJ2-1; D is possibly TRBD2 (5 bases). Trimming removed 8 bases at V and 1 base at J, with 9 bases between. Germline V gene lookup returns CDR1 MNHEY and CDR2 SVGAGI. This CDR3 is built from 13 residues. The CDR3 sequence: CASYRDSYNEQFF. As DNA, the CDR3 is TGTGCCAGCTACCGGGATTCCTACAATGAGCAGTTCTTC.

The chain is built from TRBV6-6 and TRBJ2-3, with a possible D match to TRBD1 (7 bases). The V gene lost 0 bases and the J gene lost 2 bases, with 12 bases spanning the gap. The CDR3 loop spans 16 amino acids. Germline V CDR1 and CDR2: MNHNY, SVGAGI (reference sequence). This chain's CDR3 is CASSYSGRGATDTQYF. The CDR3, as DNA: TGTGCCAGCAGTTACTCGGGCAGGGGGGCCACAGATACGCAGTATTTT.

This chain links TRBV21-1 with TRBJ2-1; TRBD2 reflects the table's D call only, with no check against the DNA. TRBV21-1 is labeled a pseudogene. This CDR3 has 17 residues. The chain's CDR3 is CASSTRLLAGTYNEQFF. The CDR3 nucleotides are TGTGCCAGCAGCACCAGACTTTTAGCGGGAACCTACAATGAGCAGTTCTTC.

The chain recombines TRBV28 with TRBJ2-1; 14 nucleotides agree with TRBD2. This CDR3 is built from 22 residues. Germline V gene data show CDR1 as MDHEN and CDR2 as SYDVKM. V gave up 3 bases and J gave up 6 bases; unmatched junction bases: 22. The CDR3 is CASSFTLPRPGTSGSYGNEQFF. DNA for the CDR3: TGTGCCAGCAGTTTCACCCTCCCCCGGCCCGGGACTAGCGGGAGTTACGGCAATGAGCAGTTCTTC.

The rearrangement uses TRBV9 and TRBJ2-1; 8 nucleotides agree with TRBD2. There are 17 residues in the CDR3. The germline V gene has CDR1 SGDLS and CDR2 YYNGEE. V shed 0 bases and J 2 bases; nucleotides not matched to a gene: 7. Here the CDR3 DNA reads TGTGCCAGCAGCGTAGGCCCTAGCGGGCCAACCTACAATGAGCAGTTCTTC. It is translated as CASSVGPSGPTYNEQFF.

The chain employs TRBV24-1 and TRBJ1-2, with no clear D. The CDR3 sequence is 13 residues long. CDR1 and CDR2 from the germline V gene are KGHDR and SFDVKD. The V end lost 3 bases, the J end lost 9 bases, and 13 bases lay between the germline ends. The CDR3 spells CATSDPRDWSYTF. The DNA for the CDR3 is TGTGCCACCAGTGATCCGAGGGATTGGAGCTACACCTTC.

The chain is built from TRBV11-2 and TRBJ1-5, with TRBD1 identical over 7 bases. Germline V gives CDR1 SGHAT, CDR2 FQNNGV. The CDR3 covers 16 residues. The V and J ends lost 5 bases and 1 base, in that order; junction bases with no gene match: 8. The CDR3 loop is CASSPLGQTSNQPQHF. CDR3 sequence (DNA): TGTGCCAGCAGCCCCCTGGGACAGACGAGCAATCAGCCCCAGCATTTT. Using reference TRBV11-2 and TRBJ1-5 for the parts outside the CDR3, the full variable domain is EAGVAQSPRYKIIEKRQSVAFWCNPISGHATLYWYQQILGQGPKLLIQFQNNGVVDDSQLPKDRFSAERLKGVDSTLKIQPAKLEDSAVYLCASSPLGQTSNQPQHFGDGTRLSIL.

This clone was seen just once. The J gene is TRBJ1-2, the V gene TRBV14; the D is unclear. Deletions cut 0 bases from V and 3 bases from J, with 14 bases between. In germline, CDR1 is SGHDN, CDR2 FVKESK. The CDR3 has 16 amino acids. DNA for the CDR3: TGTGCCAGCAGCCAAGACACGGGAAGCTTGGACTATGGCTACACCTTC. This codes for CASSQDTGSLDYGYTF.

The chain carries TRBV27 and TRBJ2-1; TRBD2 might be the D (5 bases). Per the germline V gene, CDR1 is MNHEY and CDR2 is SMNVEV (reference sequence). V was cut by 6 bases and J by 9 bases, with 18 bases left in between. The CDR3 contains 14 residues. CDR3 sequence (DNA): TGTGCCAGCAGCCCTTTCGAGGCCGAGGGTGAGCAGTTCTTC. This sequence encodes CASSPFEAEGEQFF.

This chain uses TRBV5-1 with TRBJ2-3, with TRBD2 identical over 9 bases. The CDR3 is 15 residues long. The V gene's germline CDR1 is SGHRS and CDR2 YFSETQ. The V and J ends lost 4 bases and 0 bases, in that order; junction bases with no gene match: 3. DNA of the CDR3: TGCGCCAGCAGCGACACTAGCGGGAGCACAGATACGCAGTATTTT. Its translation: CASSDTSGSTDTQYF.

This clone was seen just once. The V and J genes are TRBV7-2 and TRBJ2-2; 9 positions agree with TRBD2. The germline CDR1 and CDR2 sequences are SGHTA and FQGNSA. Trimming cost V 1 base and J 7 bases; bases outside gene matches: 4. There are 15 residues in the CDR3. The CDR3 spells CASSLVAGVVGELFF. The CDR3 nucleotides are TGTGCCAGCAGCTTAGTAGCGGGAGTTGTCGGGGAGCTGTTTTTT.

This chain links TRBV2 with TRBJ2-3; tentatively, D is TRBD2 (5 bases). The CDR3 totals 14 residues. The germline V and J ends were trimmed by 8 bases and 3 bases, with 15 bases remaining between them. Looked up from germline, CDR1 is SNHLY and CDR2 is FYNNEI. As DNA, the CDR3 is TGTGCCAGCCTTCGGGGAATAGAGACAGATACGCAGTATTTT. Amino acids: CASLRGIETDTQYF.

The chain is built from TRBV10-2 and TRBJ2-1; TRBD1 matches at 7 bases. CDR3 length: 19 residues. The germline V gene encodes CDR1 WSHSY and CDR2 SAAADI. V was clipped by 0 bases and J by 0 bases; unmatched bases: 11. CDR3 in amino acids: CASSESGQGVFPSYNEQFF. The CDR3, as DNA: TGCGCCAGCAGTGAGTCGGGGCAGGGGGTCTTCCCCTCCTACAATGAGCAGTTCTTC.

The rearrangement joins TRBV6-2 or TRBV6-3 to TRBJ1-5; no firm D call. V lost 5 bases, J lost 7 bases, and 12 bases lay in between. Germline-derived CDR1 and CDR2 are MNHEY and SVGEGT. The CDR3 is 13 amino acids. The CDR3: CASSRPAGQPQHF. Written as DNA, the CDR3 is TGTGCCAGCAGTAGGCCGGCGGGGCAGCCCCAGCATTTT.

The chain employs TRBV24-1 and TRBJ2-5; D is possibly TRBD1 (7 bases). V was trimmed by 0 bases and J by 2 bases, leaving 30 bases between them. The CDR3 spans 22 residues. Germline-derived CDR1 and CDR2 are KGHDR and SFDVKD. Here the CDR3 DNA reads TGTGCCACCAGTGATTTGCAAGCGATCCCAGGGGGGAGGAAGAAGGGTCAAGAGACCCAGTACTTC. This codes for CATSDLQAIPGGRKKGQETQYF.

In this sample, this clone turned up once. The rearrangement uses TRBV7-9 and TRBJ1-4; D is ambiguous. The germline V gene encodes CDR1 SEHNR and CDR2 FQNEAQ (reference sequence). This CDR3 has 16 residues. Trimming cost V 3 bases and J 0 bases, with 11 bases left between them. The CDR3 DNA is TGTGCCAGCAGCTTGGGAGGGCTTGCAACTAATGAAAAACTGTTTTTT. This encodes CASSLGGLATNEKLFF. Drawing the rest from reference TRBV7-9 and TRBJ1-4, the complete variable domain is DTGVSQNPRHKITKRGQNVTFRCDPISEHNRLYWYRQTLGQGPEFLTYFQNEAQLEKSRLLSDRFSAERPKGSFSTLEIQRTEQGDSAMYLCASSLGGLATNEKLFFGSGTQLSVL.

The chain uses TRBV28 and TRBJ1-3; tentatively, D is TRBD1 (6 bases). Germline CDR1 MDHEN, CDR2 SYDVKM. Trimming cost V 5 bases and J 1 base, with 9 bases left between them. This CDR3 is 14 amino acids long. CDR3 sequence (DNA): TGTGCCAGCAGTGGTGGACAGTCTGGAAACACCATATATTTT. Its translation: CASSGGQSGNTIYF. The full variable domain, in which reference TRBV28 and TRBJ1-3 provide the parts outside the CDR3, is DVKVTQSSRYLVKRTGEKVFLECVQDMDHENMFWYRQDPGLGLRLIYFSYDVKMKEKGDIPEGYSVSREKKERFSLILESASTNQTSMYLCASSGGQSGNTIYFGEGSWLTVV.

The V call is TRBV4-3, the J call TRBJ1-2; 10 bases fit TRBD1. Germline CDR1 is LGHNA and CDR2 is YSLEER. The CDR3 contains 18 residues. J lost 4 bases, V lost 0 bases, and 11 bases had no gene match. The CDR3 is CASSQDGDTTGGGYGYTF. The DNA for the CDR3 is TGCGCCAGCAGCCAAGATGGGGATACGACAGGGGGCGGCTATGGCTACACCTTC.

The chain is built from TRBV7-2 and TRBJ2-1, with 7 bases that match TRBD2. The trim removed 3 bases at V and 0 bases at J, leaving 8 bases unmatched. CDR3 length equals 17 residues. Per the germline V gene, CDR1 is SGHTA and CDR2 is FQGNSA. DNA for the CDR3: TGTGCCAGCAGCTTTATGACTAGCCACCTCTCCTACAATGAGCAGTTCTTC. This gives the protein CASSFMTSHLSYNEQFF.

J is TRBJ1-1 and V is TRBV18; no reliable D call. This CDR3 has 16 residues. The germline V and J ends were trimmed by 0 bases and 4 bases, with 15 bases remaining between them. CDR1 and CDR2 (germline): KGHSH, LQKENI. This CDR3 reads CASSPPSSRAGTEAFF. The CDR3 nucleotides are TGTGCCAGCTCACCACCGAGTTCGAGGGCGGGCACTGAAGCTTTCTTT.

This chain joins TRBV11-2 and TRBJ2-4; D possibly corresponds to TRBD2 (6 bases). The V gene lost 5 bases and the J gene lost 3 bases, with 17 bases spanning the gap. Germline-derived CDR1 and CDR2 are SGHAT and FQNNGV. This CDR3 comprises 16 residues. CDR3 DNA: TGTGCCAGCAGCCCACGGGGGTCTAATGGCAAAAACATTCAGTACTTC. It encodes CASSPRGSNGKNIQYF.

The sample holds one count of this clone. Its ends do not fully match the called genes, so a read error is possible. The CDR3 sequence: CASSPGLAASYEQYF. The CDR3, as DNA: TGTGCTAGCAGCCCGGGACTAGCGGCGTCCTACGAGCAGTACTTC. V is TRBV7-7 and J is TRBJ2-7, with TRBD2 identical over 11 bases. This CDR3 region has 15 residues. Germline V lookup: CDR1 SSHAT, CDR2 FNYEAQ (reference sequence). The entire variable domain, with the rest obtained from reference TRBV7-7 and TRBJ2-7, is as follows: GAGVSQSPRYKVTKRGQDVTLRCDPISSHATLYWYQQALGQGPEFLTYFNYEAQPDKSGLPSDRFSAERPEGSISTLTIQRTEQRDSAMYRCASSPGLAASYEQYFGPGTRLTVT.

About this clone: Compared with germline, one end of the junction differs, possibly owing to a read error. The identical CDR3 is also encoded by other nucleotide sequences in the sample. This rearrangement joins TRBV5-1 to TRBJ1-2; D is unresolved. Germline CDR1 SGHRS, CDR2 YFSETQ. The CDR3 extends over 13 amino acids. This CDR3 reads CASSSGTGDGYTF. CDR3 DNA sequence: TGCGCCAGTAGCTCCGGTACGGGAGACGGCTACACCTTC.